This is a list of T cell receptor beta chains from one sample in a study of blood T cell repertoires in COVID-19. The assay was immunoSEQ multiplex PCR, and TCRdb's table has in-frame clones only and misses some. The data hold 120,000 to 150,000 clones, with approximately 80% observed a single time. Sequencing input: peripheral blood. These receptors were taken from a woman between 50 and 59 years old with acute or convalescent COVID-19. The conserved cysteine and the conserved F or W are not part of the CDR3 here. D genes are given only for firm matches.

TRBV12-3/TRBV12-4,TRBD1,TRBJ1-1,ASSSDRGTEAF
TRBV6-6,NA,TRBJ1-1,ASSQLTVNTEAF
TRBV9,NA,TRBJ1-4,ASSGRATGGQGEKLF
TRBV29-1,TRBD1,TRBJ1-2,SVEVVGQGMKGYT
TRBV7-9,TRBD1,TRBJ1-1,ASSQSGQGNTEAF
TRBV6-2/TRBV6-3,TRBD2,TRBJ2-2,ASSSGLAVNTGELF
TRBV5-1,NA,TRBJ1-2,ASSPKGEGGYT
TRBV24-1,NA,TRBJ2-5,ATSDFGPPEGTQY
TRBV20-1,NA,TRBJ1-2,SALANYGYT
TRBV9,NA,TRBJ1-6,ASSAGRSYNSPLH
TRBV29-1,NA,TRBJ2-7,SVVEYAANEQY
TRBV18,TRBD1,TRBJ1-1,ASSRLSRGDTEAF
TRBV6-1,TRBD1,TRBJ1-1,ASSGTGVVEAF
TRBV7-6,NA,TRBJ1-1,ASSLKVMDSTEAF
TRBV30,NA,TRBJ2-3,ALTLGDTDTQY
TRBV9,NA,TRBJ1-3,ASSISDSSGNTIY
TRBV12-3/TRBV12-4,NA,TRBJ2-7,ASSLQANEQY
TRBV19,NA,TRBJ2-5,ASSIWVGETQY
TRBV21-1,NA,TRBJ1-6,ASKHLNSPLH
TRBV18,NA,TRBJ1-4,ASSPQRPVSNEKLF
TRBV19,NA,TRBJ1-6,ASSLADWSPLH
TRBV5-6,TRBD1,TRBJ2-7,ASSLVGQHTYEQY
TRBV2,NA,TRBJ1-3,ASLPGTGNTIY
TRBV5-4,TRBD2,TRBJ2-3,ASSVLAGGYTDTQY
TRBV7-9,NA,TRBJ1-5,ASSLGVPNQPQH
TRBV4-2,NA,TRBJ1-1,ASSSVGALVTEAF
TRBV6-5,NA,TRBJ1-2,ASSSPGLTWIGYT
TRBV2,TRBD1,TRBJ1-1,ASSVGTENTEAF
TRBV15,NA,TRBJ2-3,ATSRDAGNTQY
TRBV18,NA,TRBJ1-3,ASSPKDSGNTIY
TRBV7-2,TRBD1,TRBJ1-6,ASSVQGDYNSPLH
TRBV19,NA,TRBJ1-6,ASQEWTEGSPLH
TRBV27,TRBD1,TRBJ2-7,ASSLSGVGQGTYEQY
TRBV9,TRBD1,TRBJ2-7,ASSVVAGTDFYEQY
TRBV5-1,NA,TRBJ1-4,ASSSSDGVIEKLF
TRBV6-5,NA,TRBJ2-7,ASNGQGGEQY